The 27 T cell receptor beta chains below were found in one sample sequenced in a study of T cells in Graves' hyperthyroidism and ophthalmopathy. TCR beta CDR3 regions were amplified from RNA. The HTBI set primed first-round TCR CDR3 RT-PCR. TCRdb passed the multiplex PCR reads through MiXCR, listing each CDR3 protein once. The table shows over 200,000 distinct CDR3 sequences, with 18% occurring only once. Sequenced material: blood. The receptors derive from a man aged 35 to 55 with Graves' hyperthyroidism.

The rearrangement links TRBV6-2 or TRBV6-3 to TRBJ2-5; 9 positions agree with TRBD2. CDR3 length: 17 amino acids. The germline V gene encodes CDR1 MNHEY and CDR2 SVGEGT. The J segment lost 1 base and the V segment lost 0 bases, leaving 6 bases of the junction unmatched. The CDR3 coding sequence is TGTGCCAGCAGTTACTCGATAGCGGGGGAGCCCCAAGAGACCCAGTACTTC. It yields the protein CASSYSIAGEPQETQYF.

This clonotype was recorded at least ten times. The V gene is TRBV20-1, the J gene TRBJ1-2, with D uncertain. V lost 5 bases to trimming and J lost 5 bases, with 15 bases between them. The germline V gene has CDR1 DFQATT and CDR2 SNEGSKA (reference sequence). There are 13 residues in the CDR3. The CDR3 DNA reads TGCAGTGCTGCCCCGGCGGACTTTTATGGCTACACCTTC. It specifies CSAAPADFYGYTF.

This clonotype was counted many times. V gene TRBV3-1 combines with J gene TRBJ2-5; no firm D call. The CDR3 loop spans 11 amino acids. Looked up from germline, CDR1 is LGHDT and CDR2 is YNNKEL (reference sequence). V lost 5 bases and J 5 bases, leaving 6 bases between the germline ends. CDR3 nucleotide sequence: TGTGCCAGCAGCTTTGCTGAGACCCAGTACTTC. It codes for CASSFAETQYF.

This clonotype was detected a few times. V is TRBV5-5 and J is TRBJ1-6; TRBD1 agrees at 9 bases. The CDR3 sequence is 14 residues long. Germline CDR1 and CDR2: SGHKS and YYEKEE (reference sequence). V dropped 5 bases and J dropped 10; count of bases not matched to a gene: 7. The CDR3 sequence: CASRPGQGWSPLHF. In DNA, the CDR3 is TGTGCCAGCAGACCGGGACAGGGATGGTCACCCCTCCACTTT.

This sequence joins TRBV20-1 and TRBJ1-5, with 7 bases fitting TRBD1. This CDR3 is built from 14 residues. Trimming at V came to 5 bases and at J to 4 bases, leaving 8 bases not matched to a gene. Germline V gene lookup returns CDR1 DFQATT and CDR2 SNEGSKA (reference sequence). CDR3 sequence reads: CSAFYRDSNQPQHF. In DNA, the CDR3 is TGCAGTGCTTTCTACCGGGACAGTAATCAGCCCCAGCATTTT.

The gene calls are TRBV6-4 and TRBJ1-1; unclear D gene. Trimming shortened V by 5 bases and J by 12 bases, and 19 bases separated the two germline ends. The CDR3 is made up of 13 amino acids. Germline lookup yields CDR1 MRHNA and CDR2 SNTAGT. The CDR3 spells CASSRPLLGETFF. The CDR3 nucleotides read TGTGCCAGCAGTAGGCCTCTTCTTGGGGAGACTTTCTTT.

V usage is TRBV6-1 and J usage is TRBJ2-3; D remains ambiguous. This CDR3 has 12 amino acids. With 3 bases removed from V and 4 bases from J, the gap between germline ends came to 5 bases. Per germline, CDR1 MNHNS and CDR2 SASEGT. The CDR3 loop reads CASSDAPDTQYF. The CDR3 DNA sequence: TGTGCCAGCAGTGACGCGCCAGATACGCAGTATTTT.

The rearrangement uses TRBV11-2 and TRBJ2-1; 7 positions agree with TRBD1. Germline V CDR1 and CDR2: SGHAT, FQNNGV. J lost 7 bases, V lost 5 bases, and 14 bases had no gene match. The CDR3 extends over 16 amino acids. The CDR3 here is CASSHRGGGWGNEQFF. CDR3 nucleotides: TGTGCCAGCAGCCATAGAGGGGGCGGGTGGGGAAATGAGCAGTTCTTC.

Many counts were recorded for this clonotype. The chain couples TRBV28 to TRBJ1-6, with 7 positions matching TRBD1. The CDR3 length is 14 residues. Unmatched junction bases numbered 3, after V lost 4 bases and J lost 6 bases. CDR1 is MDHEN and CDR2 is SYDVKM in the germline V gene. The CDR3 loop reads CASSSYRGNSPLHF. In DNA form, the CDR3 reads TGTGCCAGCAGTTCGTACAGGGGTAATTCACCCCTCCACTTT.

This clonotype was recorded a few times. This rearrangement joins TRBV5-6 to TRBJ2-7; 8 bases line up with TRBD1. V was clipped by 1 base and J by 2 bases; unmatched bases: 14. Looked up from germline, CDR1 is SGHDT and CDR2 is YYEEEE. The CDR3 runs 18 residues. CDR3 region: CASSLLDAVTGAPYEQYF. CDR3 nucleotide sequence: TGTGCCAGCAGCTTGTTGGATGCCGTGACAGGGGCCCCCTACGAGCAGTACTTC.

At least ten counts were recorded for this clonotype. The chain joins TRBV5-1 to TRBJ2-1, with TRBD1 matching over 8 bases. V dropped 5 bases and J dropped 5; count of bases not matched to a gene: 6. Germline V CDR1 and CDR2: SGHRS, YFSETQ. CDR3 length equals 14 residues. The CDR3, as DNA: TGCGCCAGCAGTCGACAGGGGATGGACAATGAGCAGTTCTTC. Its protein product is CASSRQGMDNEQFF. The whole variable domain, remainder taken from reference TRBV5-1 and TRBJ2-1, is KAGVTQTPRYLIKTRGQQVTLSCSPISGHRSVSWYQQTPGQGLQFLFEYFSETQRNKGNFPGRFSGRQFSNSRSEMNVSTLELGDSALYLCASSRQGMDNEQFFGPGTRLTVL.

This clonotype has just a few counts. The chain carries TRBV4-1 and TRBJ2-5; no clear D gene. With 0 bases removed from V and 3 bases from J, the gap between germline ends came to 8 bases. The germline V gene encodes CDR1 MGHRA and CDR2 YSYEKL. This CDR3 region has 14 residues. The CDR3 loop is CASSQESVKETQYF. CDR3 DNA sequence: TGCGCCAGCAGCCAAGAATCTGTGAAAGAGACCCAGTACTTC.

This clonotype was counted ten times or more. The chain has TRBV5-1 and TRBJ2-3, with TRBD2 matching over 11 bases. The V segment lost 3 bases and the J segment 6 bases; nucleotides outside the gene matches: 6. CDR1 and CDR2 (germline): SGHRS, YFSETQ. This CDR3 region has 15 residues. CDR3 sequence (DNA): TGCGCCAGCAGCTCCGATACTAGCGGGGGTGATACGCAGTATTTT. The encoded protein is CASSSDTSGGDTQYF.

This clonotype was picked up many times. The chain carries TRBV2 and TRBJ1-4, with D tentatively TRBD1 (6 bases). The V end was cut by 7 bases, the J end by 4 bases, with 13 bases between. Germline values: CDR1 SNHLY, CDR2 FYNNEI. This CDR3 comprises 14 residues. The CDR3 loop is CASMIGQSNEKLFF. The CDR3 coding sequence is TGTGCCAGCATGATAGGACAGAGTAATGAAAAACTGTTTTTT. The complete variable domain, with remaining parts taken from reference TRBV2 and TRBJ1-4, reads EPEVTQTPSHQVTQMGQEVILRCVPISNHLYFYWYRQILGQKVEFLVSFYNNEISEKSEIFDDQFSVERPDGSNFTLKIRSTKLEDSAMYFCASMIGQSNEKLFFGSGTQLSVL.

This chain uses TRBV15 with TRBJ2-7; 9 bases align to TRBD1. Germline V CDR1 and CDR2: LNHNV, YYDKDF (reference sequence). J gave up 3 bases and V 9 bases, and 6 bases lay outside the gene matches. This CDR3 is 13 amino acids long. DNA of the CDR3: TGTGCCACTTCGGACAGGGGACACTACGAGCAGTACTTC. Protein sequence: CATSDRGHYEQYF.

Ten or more counts support this clonotype. The V call is TRBV14, the J call TRBJ1-1, with D possibly being TRBD1 (6 bases). Looked up from germline, CDR1 is SGHDN and CDR2 is FVKESK. The CDR3 loop spans 15 amino acids. Trimming removed 0 bases at V and 1 base at J, with 9 bases between. The CDR3 nucleotides are TGTGCCAGCAGCCAAGAGAGGGGGGCGAACACTGAAGCTTTCTTT. Amino acids: CASSQERGANTEAFF.

V and J are TRBV4-2 and TRBJ1-1; 10 nucleotides align to TRBD1. This CDR3 is built from 15 residues. Looked up from germline, CDR1 is LGHNA and CDR2 is YNFKEQ. V lost 5 bases and J lost 1; bases outside the gene matches: 4. CDR3 in amino acids: CASSFRQGANTEAFF. Here the CDR3 DNA reads TGTGCCAGCAGCTTCCGACAGGGGGCGAACACTGAAGCTTTCTTT.

The table lists this clonotype with many counts. The chain recombines TRBV6-2 or TRBV6-3 with TRBJ2-1, with TRBD2 matching over 11 bases. Germline V gene sequence: CDR1 MNHEY, CDR2 SVGEGT. This CDR3 has 14 amino acids. The V and J ends lost 6 bases and 8 bases, in that order; junction bases with no gene match: 6. The CDR3 is CASRLAGGSDEQFF. The CDR3 DNA reads TGTGCCAGCAGGCTAGCGGGGGGTAGCGATGAGCAGTTCTTC.

This clonotype was seen more than once but under ten times. The chain combines TRBV4-2 with TRBJ2-7, with D perhaps matching TRBD2 (5 bases). CDR1 and CDR2 (germline): LGHNA, YNFKEQ. Trimming stripped 4 bases from V and 1 base from J, with 8 bases between. The CDR3 contains 13 residues. In nucleotides, the CDR3 is TGTGCCAGCAGCCGAGGACTTTCCTACGAGCAGTACTTC. This codes for CASSRGLSYEQYF.

This clonotype was picked up many times. The rearrangement links TRBV28 to TRBJ2-7; 8 bases match TRBD1. V lost 5 bases and J lost 2; bases outside the gene matches: 8. Germline V gene sequence: CDR1 MDHEN, CDR2 SYDVKM. The CDR3 runs to 15 residues. The CDR3 DNA follows: TGTGCCAGCAGTCAAGGACAGGGCCGTGCCTACGAGCAGTACTTC. It translates to CASSQGQGRAYEQYF.

This clonotype was observed at least ten times. The rearrangement joins TRBV3-1 to TRBJ2-7; 8 bases are a match to TRBD1. The CDR3 has 16 amino acids. The trim removed 3 bases at V and 3 bases at J, leaving 10 bases unmatched. CDR1 is LGHDT, CDR2 YNNKEL, per germline (reference sequence). For the CDR3, the DNA is TGTGCCAGCAGCCAGGACCCAGGACAGGGTCACTACGAGCAGTACTTC. Amino acid sequence: CASSQDPGQGHYEQYF.

This clonotype has only a few counts. This chain uses TRBV4-2 with TRBJ2-7; no clear D. This CDR3 has 13 residues. The V end was cut by 0 bases, the J end by 7 bases, with 10 bases between. Per the germline V gene, CDR1 is LGHNA and CDR2 is YNFKEQ. The DNA for the CDR3 is TGTGCCAGCAGCCAAGATCCTAACGGGGAGCAGTACTTC. As protein: CASSQDPNGEQYF.

This clonotype has a count of ten or more. The chain has TRBV6-2 or TRBV6-3 and TRBJ2-1; D is perhaps TRBD2 (6 bases). The CDR3 loop spans 15 amino acids. The germline V gene encodes CDR1 MNHEY and CDR2 SVGEGT. V lost 0 bases to trimming and J lost 6 bases, with 12 bases between them. CDR3 amino acids: CASSYSLAGGNEQFF. CDR3 DNA: TGTGCCAGCAGTTACTCACTAGCCGGGGGCAATGAGCAGTTCTTC.

This rearrangement joins TRBV20-1 to TRBJ1-1; D call uncertain. The CDR3 is 13 residues long. Trimming removed 3 bases from V and 1 base from J, with 9 bases in between. Per the germline V gene, CDR1 is DFQATT and CDR2 is SNEGSKA (reference sequence). CDR3 loop: CSASGLPNTEAFF. In DNA form, the CDR3 reads TGCAGTGCTAGCGGGCTGCCGAACACTGAAGCTTTCTTT.

This clonotype has ten or more counts. The chain recombines TRBV28 with TRBJ2-1; D is unclear. Germline values: CDR1 MDHEN, CDR2 SYDVKM. The length of the CDR3 is 17 residues. V lost 3 bases and J lost 6, with 21 bases in between. The CDR3 bases are TGTGCCAGCAGTTTCCCCCGCGGAACAGTTATTGGCAATGAGCAGTTCTTC. Protein product: CASSFPRGTVIGNEQFF.

This clonotype occurred a few times. The chain combines TRBV2 with TRBJ2-3, with 7 positions matching TRBD2. J lost 2 bases, V lost 10 bases, and 3 bases had no gene match. CDR3 size: 12 residues. Germline V CDR1 and CDR2: SNHLY, FYNNEI. This CDR3 reads CAIGGDTDTQYF. The CDR3 region has the DNA TGTGCCATTGGGGGGGACACAGATACGCAGTATTTT.

This clonotype was detected many times. The CDR3 reads CASTDQWAGEQYF. CDR3 DNA: TGTGCCAGCACCGACCAGTGGGCAGGGGAGCAGTACTTC. The chain employs TRBV6-2 or TRBV6-3 and TRBJ2-7; weak D call: TRBD1 (5 bases). This CDR3 is 13 amino acids long. Trimming removed 7 bases at V and 7 bases at J, with 17 bases between. Looked up from germline, CDR1 is MNHEY and CDR2 is SVGEGT.